This T cell receptor (beta chain) was found in a study of cytomegalovirus exposure and HLA in healthy donors. Germline V CDR1 and CDR2: SNHLY, FYNNEI. The CDR3 is 13 amino acids. The J segment lost 11 bases and the V segment lost 4 bases, leaving 7 bases of the junction unmatched. Primers included in the PCR were 60 Vbeta and 13 Jbeta primers. Profiling relied on immunoSEQ multiplex PCR, and the TCRdb table lists in-frame clones only, not all of them. The sample gives 160,000 or so clones, 70% to 80% of which show up once; 1.3% is in the top ten. This clone was seen a handful of times. The clonotype was recovered from a woman aged 50 to 60 in good health and CMV-seronegative. The chain is built from TRBV2 and TRBJ2-4; TRBD1 agrees at 8 bases. The specimen sequenced was PBMCs. The CDR3 sequence is CASSVGTGGVQYF. The CDR3 DNA reads as TGTGCCAGCAGTGTTGGGACAGGAGGCGTTCAGTACTTC.